This T cell receptor (beta chain) stems from a study of identical twins listed by TCRdb under 2016. About the investigation overall: To test whether fetal clonotypes persist, this study deep-sequenced TCR alpha and beta repertoires from monozygotic twins, from unrelated adults of various ages, and from cord blood. To rule out contamination, replicate twin experiments were performed at different times with different library preparation protocols.

Overall results and qualifications from the work: Compared with coincidental sharing between unrelated individuals, out-of-frame TCR alpha sequences shared between twins showed an excess of sequences with low generation probability. In monozygotic twins, recombination models systematically underestimated out-of-frame TCR alpha sharing, but the models matched the sharing seen between unrelated individuals. Invariant T cells such as MAIT and iNKT could partly confound zero-insertion analyses, though diverse VJ usage argued against this for most clonotypes. Fewer insertions were carried by abundant cord blood beta clonotypes, a similar but weaker trend appeared in young adult naive repertoires, and no such trend appeared in memory repertoires. The excess sharing between twins in beta out-of-frame sequences was weaker because fewer shared sequences reduced the signal-to-noise ratio. Conclusions relied on cross-sectional statistical analysis, since the same donors could not be followed over many years.

V is pruned by 5 bases and J by 5 bases, leaving 2 bases of the junction without a gene match. The CDR3 goes from the cysteine to the phenylalanine over 13 residues. The only DNA kept is the CDR3, 39 bases in frame from the first base. CDR1 and CDR2, looked up from the germline V gene (reference sequence), are SEHNR and FQNEAQ. Receptor libraries were prepared by 5' RACE. Sequencing took place on an Illumina HiSeq 2000. Template switching added a universal primer binding site, and the final cDNA carried a unique molecular identifier that allowed TCR cDNA molecules to be counted accurately. First-strand cDNA for TCR alpha and beta chains was synthesized from specific primers in the conserved constant-segment region. Each cDNA library was double barcoded, with a SMART-Mk sample barcode plus Illumina barcodes, to control for contamination. TruSeq adapter sequences along with Illumina sample barcodes were introduced in two successive PCR steps. The Illumina HiSeq platform was used with custom primers to sequence TCR alpha and beta cDNA libraries. Per the original workflow: MiGEC was used to process raw reads and extract unique molecular identifiers, and MiXCR was used to find CDR3 positions. Recombination models were inferred per individual with the repgenHMM and IGoR tools using an EM algorithm. Shared clonotype analysis was performed with the tcR package in R, normalizing sharing by the product of cloneset sizes. To study raw recombination free of thymic and clonal selection effects, out-of-frame nonproductive sequences were analyzed. Using fastp trimming at Q25 and MiXCR clonotype assembly, TCRdb reanalyzed the public sequencing data and kept in-frame beta chains. Rows with a matching CDR3 protein are joined into one entry that keeps the most common DNA and genes. These V and J calls are TCRdb output, not the study's own analysis. The sample contains about 790,000 distinct CDR3 sequences, around a sixth of them found a single time. The ten largest clones take up 10% to 15% of the sample.

Every donor was a healthy Caucasian. Three pairs of female monozygotic twins, all aged roughly 18 to 29 years, were included in the twin cohort. The RNA used for TCR libraries was isolated from peripheral blood mononuclear cells. In the case of this clonotype: Its antigen target is currently unknown. Base-call qualities are not available, and no considerably larger clone is one nucleotide away.

In addition, the sample was reused for a study of T cells expressing NK-cell markers. As the second paper documents: TCR beta-chain repertoires were profiled in sorted CD3+CD56+NKG2C+, CD3+CD56+NKG2C- and CD3+CD56-NKG2C+ T-cell subsets from several donors. Among the eight sequenced donors, only one was HCMV-seronegative, while the other seven were HCMV-seropositive. To restrict sorting to alphabetaTCR-expressing T cells, an anti-gammadeltaTCR antibody was added in several experiments. In more than 5 donors, the dominant CD3+CD56+NKG2C+ clonotypes were found to rank among the top 10 CD8+ clonotypes and to make up 1.0-7.0% of CD8+ T cells. Those dominant clonotypes were again the most abundant among CD3+CD56-NKG2C+ cells in a handful of donors, at roughly 28.3-65%. Whether the expanded NKG2C-expressing T cell clones were specific for HCMV antigens remained unclear. Randomly selected healthy volunteers, three men and five women, were used as the eight sequenced donors. HCMV serostatus was determined by detecting HCMV-specific IgG in serum with a commercial ELISA kit. For about 6 donors, unsorted PBMC were also used to sequence bulk peripheral blood T-cell repertoires. MIGEC handled demultiplexing of the reads and grouping by UMI, while MiTCR was used to assemble and quantify clonotypes. To exclude erroneous sequences, only TCR cDNA sequences supported by at least two reads were retained. Downstream repertoire analysis used the tcR package, and clonotypes were matched across fractions by CDR3 nucleotide sequence plus V segment. VDJmatch was used to annotate antigen specificity against VDJdb, with one amino acid substitution in CDR3 permitted.

The sequence derives from a woman under 30 in good health. Sequencing was carried out using PBMCs. Recombination linked TRBV7-9 to TRBJ1-5, with 8 bases aligning to TRBD1. The nucleotides read TGTGCCAGCAGCACACAGGGGGATCAGCCCCAGCATTTT. Its product reads: CASSTQGDQPQHF. The reference TRBV7-9 and TRBJ1-5 proteins fill in what lies around the CDR3, so the full variable domain reads DTGVSQNPRHKITKRGQNVTFRCDPISEHNRLYWYRQTLGQGPEFLTYFQNEAQLEKSRLLSDRFSAERPKGSFSTLEIQRTEQGDSAMYLCASSTQGDQPQHFGDGTRLSIL.